This T cell receptor beta chain was documented in a study of T cell changes during pregnancy in multiple sclerosis. Germline CDR1 reads SGHDT; CDR2 reads YYEEEE. The length of the CDR3 is 13 residues. Trimming left V 3 bases short and J 2 bases short, with 8 bases between. Clones were read by immunoSEQ multiplex PCR, and TCRdb kept only the in-frame ones, dropping some. Of 20,000 or so clones listed, around 87% were seen once; the top ten hold 13%. This clonotype was sampled from a female donor in good health, enrolled as a control in a pregnancy study. V and J are TRBV5-6 and TRBJ1-1; TRBD1 is a possible D gene (6 bases). Source: CD8+ T cells from peripheral blood mononuclear cells, taken in the third trimester of pregnancy. CDR3 region: CASSWGQNTEAFF. The CDR3 bases are TGTGCCAGCAGCTGGGGACAAAACACTGAAGCTTTCTTT.